The 32 T cell receptor beta chains below all came from one sample that was sequenced in a study of cytomegalovirus exposure and HLA in healthy donors (dated 2017 in TCRdb). The library came from the immunoSEQ multiplex PCR assay. A mixture of 60 forward primers for TCR Vbeta segments and 13 reverse primers for TCR Jbeta segments was used in the multiplex PCR. As stored in TCRdb, this immuneACCESS dataset retains in-frame rearrangements with V and J assigned. A fraction of the clones does not appear; measured against another copy, unresolved V genes explain less than half of the discrepancy, and the remainder lacks a known reason. Counted in this sample were under 150,000 clones; about 85% of them appeared once. Over 3% of the sample is taken by the ten largest. Sequencing used PBMCs. Every receptor here comes from a female donor in good health and CMV-seronegative.

This clone was counted between two and nine times. This chain joins TRBV4-1 and TRBJ2-7, with TRBD2 as a possible D gene (5 bases). This CDR3 is 18 amino acids long. The germline V gene encodes CDR1 MGHRA and CDR2 YSYEKL. V shed 0 bases and J shed 5 bases, with 23 bases lying between them. The CDR3 loop is CASSQDPPGLAVRDEQYF. In nucleotides, the CDR3 is TGCGCCAGCAGCCAAGACCCTCCCGGGCTAGCTGTGCGGGACGAGCAGTACTTC.

J is TRBJ1-2 and V is TRBV5-4; unclear D gene. V lost 2 bases and J 6 bases, leaving 8 bases between the germline ends. The CDR3 has 12 residues. Germline V gene data show CDR1 as SGHNT and CDR2 as YYREEE (reference sequence). Here the CDR3 DNA reads TGTGCCAGCAGCTTCAGTCAAGATGGCTACACCTTC. Its translation: CASSFSQDGYTF.

The genes are TRBV6-1 and TRBJ1-1; D perhaps matches TRBD1 (5 bases). V was pared by 6 bases and J by 4 bases, with 18 bases between. This CDR3 has 15 amino acids. CDR1 and CDR2 from the germline V gene are MNHNS and SASEGT. The CDR3 nucleotides are TGTGCCAGCAGGGGGGGTAGGCCAACGGCCACTGAAGCTTTCTTT. It is translated as CASRGGRPTATEAFF.

This clone was seen a handful of times. The V and J genes are TRBV4-2 and TRBJ1-3; a possible D gene is TRBD1 (5 bases). CDR1 and CDR2 from the germline V gene are LGHNA and YNFKEQ. The CDR3 is made up of 16 amino acids. V lost 1 base, J lost 0 bases, and 10 bases lay in between. The CDR3 coding sequence is TGTGCCAGCAGCCAAGTCGACAGTGTCTCTGGAAACACCATATATTTT. Amino acids: CASSQVDSVSGNTIYF.

V gene TRBV5-4 combines with J gene TRBJ1-2, with a possible D match to TRBD1 (5 bases). Deletions cut 0 bases from V and 5 bases from J, with 8 bases between. Germline CDR1 reads SGHNT; CDR2 reads YYREEE (reference sequence). This CDR3 contains 13 residues. The CDR3 loop is CASSLGGRYGYTF. The DNA for the CDR3 is TGTGCCAGCAGCTTGGGGGGCAGATATGGCTACACCTTC.

V and J are TRBV7-8 and TRBJ1-3, with D perhaps matching TRBD1 (5 bases). The CDR3 spans 16 residues. Deletions cut 6 bases from V and 0 bases from J, with 15 bases between. Germline V gene data show CDR1 as SGHVS and CDR2 as FQNEAQ. The CDR3 reads CASSYRTLTSGNTIYF. The CDR3 region has the DNA TGTGCCAGCAGTTATAGGACACTAACCTCTGGAAACACCATATATTTT.

The genes are TRBV15 and TRBJ2-4; 11 bases match TRBD2. The V and J ends lost 3 bases and 0 bases, in that order; junction bases with no gene match: 10. Germline-derived CDR1 and CDR2 are LNHNV and YYDKDF (reference sequence). This CDR3 comprises 19 residues. The CDR3 DNA follows: TGTGCCACCAGCAGCCCGTCCACTAGCGGGGGAATAGCCAAAAACATTCAGTACTTC. Protein sequence: CATSSPSTSGGIAKNIQYF.

J is TRBJ2-1 and V is TRBV27; TRBD2 aligns across 9 bases. Per germline, CDR1 MNHEY and CDR2 SMNVEV (reference sequence). V gave up 6 bases and J gave up 3 bases; unmatched junction bases: 6. The CDR3 runs 15 residues. CDR3 sequence reads: CASRVLAGDYNEQFF. Written as DNA, the CDR3 is TGTGCCAGCAGGGTATTAGCGGGAGACTACAATGAGCAGTTCTTC.

The genes are TRBV5-1 and TRBJ2-5; D uncertain. The CDR3 length is 13 residues. V lost 4 bases, J lost 3 bases, and 10 bases lay in between. Germline V gene data show CDR1 as SGHRS and CDR2 as YFSETQ. CDR3 region: CASSLNSKETQYF. In nucleotides, the CDR3 is TGCGCCAGCAGCCTTAACTCCAAAGAGACCCAGTACTTC.

The J gene is TRBJ2-1, the V gene TRBV7-2; 7 bases align to TRBD1. This CDR3 contains 14 residues. V lost 7 bases, J lost 12 bases, and 15 bases stayed unmatched. CDR1 and CDR2 from the germline V gene are SGHTA and FQGNSA. CDR3 DNA: TGTGCCAGCACCGCTAAAGGGGGCGGAGTCCTGCAGTTCTTC. This codes for CASTAKGGGVLQFF.

The chain joins TRBV5-1 to TRBJ2-2; 10 bases agree with TRBD1. CDR1 and CDR2 (germline): SGHRS, YFSETQ. The junction had 1 base not matched to a gene; V was cut back by 0 bases and J by 5 bases. This CDR3 spans 15 amino acids. The DNA for the CDR3 is TGCGCCAGCAGCTTGGGACAGGGGGCGACCGGGGAGCTGTTTTTT. Protein sequence: CASSLGQGATGELFF.

Comments on this clone: The sample has other DNA sequences that encode this CDR3 too. The rearrangement joins TRBV7-9 to TRBJ1-1; D is perhaps TRBD1 (6 bases). V was shortened by 1 base and J by 0 bases, with 6 bases between the two germline ends. This CDR3 is 14 amino acids long. From germline, CDR1 is SEHNR and CDR2 FQNEAQ (reference sequence). The CDR3 DNA is TGTGCCAGCAGCTTAGGACAGGTGAACACTGAAGCTTTCTTT. It yields the protein CASSLGQVNTEAFF.

The chain employs TRBV28 and TRBJ1-5; 9 nucleotides align to TRBD1. This CDR3 is built from 16 residues. CDR1 MDHEN and CDR2 SYDVKM come from the germline V gene. With 5 bases clipped from V and 1 base from J, the junction kept 6 bases outside the gene matches. The CDR3 coding sequence is TGTGCCAGCAGTCGGATACAGGGGGCGAGCAATCAGCCCCAGCATTTT. Residues: CASSRIQGASNQPQHF.

The table lists this clone with many counts. V is TRBV29-1 and J is TRBJ2-2; a weak D match, TRBD2 (7 bases). V was shortened by 6 bases and J by 6 bases, with 17 bases between the two germline ends. There are 14 residues in the CDR3. Per germline, CDR1 SQVTM and CDR2 ANQGSEA. The CDR3 DNA sequence: TGCAGCGTGATGGGGGGAGGGGGGGCCGGGGAGCTGTTTTTT. Its protein product is CSVMGGGGAGELFF.

A single count supports this clone. The chain employs TRBV29-1 and TRBJ1-2; 8 nucleotides match TRBD1. The germline V gene encodes CDR1 SQVTM and CDR2 ANQGSEA. The CDR3 has 15 residues. Trimming took 3 bases from V and 2 from J; bases not matched to a gene: 8. CDR3 nucleotides: TGCAGCGTTGAGGGCAGGGGGCAGAGGAACTATGGCTACACCTTC. Protein: CSVEGRGQRNYGYTF.

This rearrangement joins TRBV6-1 to TRBJ2-5; 7 bases are a match to TRBD2. The DNA end lines up better with TRBJ2-7; the J call may be wrong. Germline loops: CDR1 MNHNS, CDR2 SASEGT. This CDR3 is 15 amino acids long. CDR3 protein: CASTEGPGLGYEQYF. In DNA form, the CDR3 reads TGTGCCAGTACCGAGGGCCCAGGACTAGGCTACGAGCAGTACTTC.

This chain joins TRBV5-1 and TRBJ2-2; possible D gene TRBD1, 5 bases. The CDR3 runs 17 residues. CDR1 and CDR2 (germline): SGHRS, YFSETQ. The ends were cut back, 3 bases at V and 1 base at J, with 16 bases in the middle. The CDR3 loop is CASSSIPIQGNTGELFF. The CDR3 DNA reads as TGCGCCAGCAGCTCTATCCCAATTCAGGGGAACACCGGGGAGCTGTTTTTT.

The J gene is TRBJ2-3, the V gene TRBV28; 8 nucleotides line up with TRBD1. This CDR3 is built from 15 residues. CDR1 is MDHEN and CDR2 is SYDVKM in the germline V gene. Germline trimming cut 6 bases from V and 5 bases from J; bases unmatched to any gene: 10. CDR3 bases: TGTGCCAGCAGCTCTACGTCCAGGGGGCTAGATACGCAGTATTTT. This translates into CASSSTSRGLDTQYF.

The chain links TRBV28 to TRBJ2-7; 7 nucleotides match TRBD1. The ends lost 4 bases at V and 5 bases at J; junction bases unmatched: 11. Per germline, CDR1 MDHEN and CDR2 SYDVKM. The CDR3 covers 15 residues. CDR3 loop: CASSSGQRMGHEQYF. CDR3 DNA sequence: TGTGCCAGCAGTTCGGGACAGCGAATGGGGCACGAGCAGTACTTC.

The chain joins TRBV27 to TRBJ1-4, with a possible D match to TRBD1 (6 bases). Trimming cost V 6 bases and J 0 bases, with 11 bases left between them. The CDR3 consists of 15 residues. From germline, CDR1 is MNHEY and CDR2 SMNVEV (reference sequence). This CDR3 reads CASRGTRATNEKLFF. CDR3 coding DNA: TGTGCCAGCAGGGGGACACGAGCAACTAATGAAAAACTGTTTTTT. Looking up the rest from reference TRBV27 and TRBJ1-4 gives the full variable domain: EAQVTQNPRYLITVTGKKLTVTCSQNMNHEYMSWYRQDPGLGLRQIYYSMNVEVTDKGDVPEGYKVSRKEKRNFPLILESPSPNQTSLYFCASRGTRATNEKLFFGSGTQLSVL.

The gene calls are TRBV11-2 and TRBJ2-2, with D perhaps TRBD2 (6 bases). The CDR3 length is 17 residues. With 3 bases removed from V and 1 base from J, the gap between germline ends came to 15 bases. Per germline, CDR1 SGHAT and CDR2 FQNNGV. The CDR3 sequence: CASSFPRLELNTGELFF. The CDR3 DNA is TGTGCCAGCAGCTTCCCCAGACTAGAGTTGAACACCGGGGAGCTGTTTTTT. The complete variable domain, with remaining parts taken from reference TRBV11-2 and TRBJ2-2, reads EAGVAQSPRYKIIEKRQSVAFWCNPISGHATLYWYQQILGQGPKLLIQFQNNGVVDDSQLPKDRFSAERLKGVDSTLKIQPAKLEDSAVYLCASSFPRLELNTGELFFGEGSRLTVL.

This chain connects TRBV2 to TRBJ2-1, with 9 bases fitting TRBD2. V gave up 1 base and J gave up 8 bases; unmatched junction bases: 9. CDR1 and CDR2 (germline): SNHLY, FYNNEI. The CDR3 extends over 16 amino acids. This CDR3 is CASSEGLAGRIYEQFF. CDR3 DNA sequence: TGTGCCAGCAGTGAAGGGCTAGCGGGAAGGATATATGAGCAGTTCTTC. The complete variable domain, with remaining parts taken from reference TRBV2 and TRBJ2-1, reads EPEVTQTPSHQVTQMGQEVILRCVPISNHLYFYWYRQILGQKVEFLVSFYNNEISEKSEIFDDQFSVERPDGSNFTLKIRSTKLEDSAMYFCASSEGLAGRIYEQFFGPGTRLTVL.

V gene TRBV11-1 combines with J gene TRBJ2-7; 9 bases agree with TRBD1. CDR1 and CDR2 from the germline V gene are SGHAT and FQDESV (reference sequence). The CDR3 contains 15 residues. V lost 5 bases to trimming and J lost 0 bases; unmatched junction nucleotides: 5. The CDR3 sequence: CASSPGTGFSYEQYF. CDR3 in DNA: TGTGCCAGCAGCCCCGGGACAGGGTTCTCCTACGAGCAGTACTTC. The whole variable domain, remainder taken from reference TRBV11-1 and TRBJ2-7, is EAEVAQSPRYKITEKSQAVAFWCDPISGHATLYWYRQILGQGPELLVQFQDESVVDDSQLPKDRFSAERLKGVDSTLKIQPAELGDSAMYLCASSPGTGFSYEQYFGPGTRLTVT.

This clone turned up a few times. This rearrangement joins TRBV6-5 to TRBJ1-6; D is unresolved. CDR1 is MNHEY and CDR2 is SVGAGI in the germline V gene. CDR3 length: 15 residues. Trimming took off 0 bases at V and 5 bases at J, with 8 bases between the two ends. The CDR3 nucleotides read TGTGCCAGCAGTTACTCGAGGGTCAATAATTCACCCCTCCACTTT. Its protein is CASSYSRVNNSPLHF.

The chain has TRBV7-9 and TRBJ1-2; 12 nucleotides align to TRBD1. This CDR3 region has 15 residues. Trimming cost V 3 bases and J 4 bases; bases outside gene matches: 3. Germline V gives CDR1 SEHNR, CDR2 FQNEAQ (reference sequence). CDR3 nucleotide sequence: TGTGCCAGCAGCTTGGGACAGGGGGCTGTCTATGGCTACACCTTC. Its protein product is CASSLGQGAVYGYTF.

Here the CDR3 DNA reads TGTGCCAGCAGCTTAGGGACAGGTCCTACCACCATATATTTT. It is translated as CASSLGTGPTTIYF. V is TRBV5-8 and J is TRBJ1-3, with 8 bases matching TRBD1. CDR3 length equals 14 residues. In germline, CDR1 is SGHTS, CDR2 YDEGEE. The trim removed 2 bases at V and 9 bases at J, leaving 7 bases unmatched.

This clone was recorded once. This rearrangement joins TRBV9 to TRBJ1-3; a weak D match, TRBD1 (5 bases). This CDR3 is 16 amino acids long. Germline V gene sequence: CDR1 SGDLS, CDR2 YYNGEE. Trimming left V 4 bases short and J 2 bases short, with 16 bases between. CDR3 sequence (DNA): TGTGCCAGCAGCTCCTCCGGGGGGTACCCTGGAAACACCATATATTTT. This encodes CASSSSGGYPGNTIYF.

This clone was counted between two and nine times. V gene TRBV7-2 combines with J gene TRBJ2-5; 14 positions match TRBD2. Per the germline V gene, CDR1 is SGHTA and CDR2 is FQGNSA. V lost 5 bases, J lost 5 bases, and 10 bases stayed unmatched. This CDR3 spans 17 amino acids. The CDR3 region has the DNA TGTGCCAGCAGCCAGGGGACTAGCGGGAGCCCGGGGGAGACCCAGTACTTC. It is translated as CASSQGTSGSPGETQYF.

The V call is TRBV4-3, the J call TRBJ2-7, with D possibly being TRBD1 (6 bases). Trimming stripped 4 bases from V and 5 bases from J, with 12 bases between. The germline CDR1 and CDR2 sequences are LGHNA and YSLEER. The length of the CDR3 is 13 residues. The CDR3 DNA reads as TGCGCCAGCAGCCTTCAGGCAGGGGACGAGCAGTACTTC. This translates into CASSLQAGDEQYF.

This chain links TRBV30 with TRBJ2-3, with D tentatively TRBD2 (6 bases). The germline gives CDR1 GTSNPN, CDR2 SVGIG (reference sequence). This CDR3 is 15 amino acids long. V lost 0 bases to trimming and J lost 2 bases, with 12 bases between them. CDR3 nucleotide sequence: TGTGCCTGGAGTGTAGGAGGGGCTCCCACAGATACGCAGTATTTT. Translated, it gives CAWSVGGAPTDTQYF.

The V gene is TRBV5-4, the J gene TRBJ1-5; D gene ambiguous. Germline-derived CDR1 and CDR2 are SGHNT and YYREEE (reference sequence). V was shortened by 0 bases and J by 4 bases, with 8 bases between the two germline ends. The CDR3 has 14 residues. The CDR3 region is CASSLAGLNQPQHF. The CDR3 DNA reads TGTGCCAGCAGCTTGGCGGGGTTGAATCAGCCCCAGCATTTT.

The chain uses TRBV2 and TRBJ2-3; maybe TRBD2 (9 bases). Trimming stripped 6 bases from V and 0 bases from J, with 25 bases between. The CDR3 is 19 residues long. Germline V gives CDR1 SNHLY, CDR2 FYNNEI. CDR3 sequence reads: CASSSYRGTSPTSTDTQYF. The CDR3 nucleotides read TGTGCCAGCAGCTCGTACAGGGGGACTAGCCCGACTAGCACAGATACGCAGTATTTT.